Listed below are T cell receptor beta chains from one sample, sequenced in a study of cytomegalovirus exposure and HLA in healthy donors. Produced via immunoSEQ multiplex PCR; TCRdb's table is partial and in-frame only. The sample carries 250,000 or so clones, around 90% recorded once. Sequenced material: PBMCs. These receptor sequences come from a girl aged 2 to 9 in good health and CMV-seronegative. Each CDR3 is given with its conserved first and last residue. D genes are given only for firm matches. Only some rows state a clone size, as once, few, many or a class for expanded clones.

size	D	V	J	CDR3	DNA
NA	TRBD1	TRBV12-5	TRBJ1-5	CASGTGMEISQPQHF	TGTGCTAGTGGGACAGGGATGGAGATCAGTCAGCCCCAGCATTTT
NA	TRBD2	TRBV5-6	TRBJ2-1	CASSFPSGSQLDEQFF	TGTGCCAGCAGCTTCCCCAGCGGGAGCCAGTTGGATGAGCAGTTCTTC
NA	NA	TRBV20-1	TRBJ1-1	CSARQQAEAFF	TGCAGTGCTAGACAACAGGCCGAAGCTTTCTTT
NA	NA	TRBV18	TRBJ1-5	CASSPSQPGNQPQHF	TGTGCCAGCTCACCATCACAGCCCGGCAATCAGCCCCAGCATTTT
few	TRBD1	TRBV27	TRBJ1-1	CASSLSTGFVAFF	TGTGCCAGCAGTTTATCGACAGGGTTCGTAGCTTTCTTT
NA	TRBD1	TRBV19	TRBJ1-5	CASSAQGGSNQPQHF	TGTGCCAGTAGTGCCCAGGGGGGAAGCAATCAGCCCCAGCATTTT
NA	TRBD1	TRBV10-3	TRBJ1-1	CAISPRQGARTEAFF	TGTGCCATCAGCCCTCGACAGGGGGCAAGAACTGAAGCTTTCTTT
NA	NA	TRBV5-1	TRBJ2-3	CASSLEGSSTDTQYF	TGCGCCAGCAGCTTAGAAGGGAGTAGCACAGATACGCAGTATTTT
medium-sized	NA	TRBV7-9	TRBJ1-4	CASSLVEIENEKLFF	TGTGCCAGCAGCTTAGTGGAGATCGAGAATGAAAAACTGTTTTTT
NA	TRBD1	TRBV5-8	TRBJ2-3	CASSLQGTVADTQYF	TGTGCCAGCAGCTTACAGGGGACGGTAGCAGATACGCAGTATTTT
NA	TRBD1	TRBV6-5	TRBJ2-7	CASSYQGDSYEQYF	TGTGCCAGCAGTTACCAGGGGGACTCCTACGAGCAGTACTTC
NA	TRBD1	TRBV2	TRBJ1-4	CASSEVSGTGEKLFF	TGTGCCAGCAGTGAAGTCTCCGGGACAGGGGAAAAACTGTTTTTT
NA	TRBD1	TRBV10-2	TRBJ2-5	CASNPSGTGPKQYF	TGCGCCAGCAACCCCTCCGGGACAGGACCCAAGCAGTACTTC
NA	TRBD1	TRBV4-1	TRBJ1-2	CASSQDPGDRTGYTF	TGCGCCAGCAGCCAAGATCCCGGGGACAGGACTGGCTACACCTTC
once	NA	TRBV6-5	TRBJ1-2	CASTQTANYGYTF	TGTGCCAGCACCCAGACAGCTAACTATGGCTACACCTTC
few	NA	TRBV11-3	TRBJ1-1	CASSLGATEAFF	TGTGCCAGCAGCTTAGGGGCCACTGAAGCTTTCTTT
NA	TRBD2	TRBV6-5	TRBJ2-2	CASLAGGTGELFF	TGTGCCAGCCTGGCGGGGGGCACCGGGGAGCTGTTTTTT
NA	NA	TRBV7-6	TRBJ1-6	CASSLETVNSPLHF	TGTGCCAGCAGCTTAGAGACAGTTAATTCACCCCTCCACTTT
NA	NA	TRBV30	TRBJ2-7	CAYSTGSYEQYF	TGTGCCTACTCGACGGGCTCCTACGAGCAGTACTTC
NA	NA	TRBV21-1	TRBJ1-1	CASSIAYRDRDLNTEAFF	TGTGCCAGCAGCATCGCCTACCGGGACAGGGACTTGAACACTGAAGCTTTCTTT
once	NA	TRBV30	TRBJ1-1	CAWSIRTGTEAFF	TGTGCCTGGAGTATCCGGACTGGGACTGAAGCTTTCTTT
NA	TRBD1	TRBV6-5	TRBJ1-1	CASIRGVGNTEAFF	TGTGCCAGCATCAGGGGGGTAGGGAACACTGAAGCTTTCTTT
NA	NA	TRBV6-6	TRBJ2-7	CASSPGLGLNSYEQYF	TGTGCCAGCAGTCCGGGTCTAGGTCTCAACTCCTACGAGCAGTACTTC
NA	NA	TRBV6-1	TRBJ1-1	CASSEGESEGIRYTEAFF	TGTGCCAGCAGTGAAGGGGAGTCTGAAGGTATTCGGTACACTGAAGCTTTCTTT
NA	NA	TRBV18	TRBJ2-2	CASSPYSGSTGELFF	TGTGCCAGCTCACCTTATTCCGGGAGCACCGGGGAGCTGTTTTTT
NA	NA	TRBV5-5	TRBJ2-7	CASSTSGYEQYF	TGTGCCAGCAGCACCTCGGGCTACGAGCAGTACTTC
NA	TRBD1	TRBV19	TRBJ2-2	CASLRTGGRTGELFF	TGTGCCAGCCTTAGGACAGGGGGCCGCACCGGGGAGCTGTTTTTT
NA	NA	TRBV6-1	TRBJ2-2	CASGASTNTGELFF	TGTGCCAGCGGGGCCAGTACGAACACCGGGGAGCTGTTTTTT
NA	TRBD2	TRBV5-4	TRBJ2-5	CASSSARLAGAQETQYF	TGTGCCAGCAGCTCCGCCCGACTAGCGGGAGCCCAAGAGACCCAGTACTTC
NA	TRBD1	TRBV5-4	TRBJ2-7	CASSFHGTGFYEQYF	TGTGCCAGCAGCTTCCACGGGACAGGATTCTACGAGCAGTACTTC
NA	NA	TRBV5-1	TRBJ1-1	CASSLEGGTEAFF	TGCGCCAGCAGCTTGGAAGGGGGCACTGAAGCTTTCTTT
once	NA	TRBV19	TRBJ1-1	CASRADSEAFF	TGTGCCAGTAGGGCCGACAGTGAAGCTTTCTTT
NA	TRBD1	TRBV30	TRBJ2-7	CAWSLGQGGEQYF	TGTGCCTGGAGCCTGGGACAGGGAGGCGAGCAGTACTTC
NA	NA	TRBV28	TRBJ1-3	CASSFPPDTIYF	TGTGCCAGCAGTTTTCCTCCAGACACCATATATTTT
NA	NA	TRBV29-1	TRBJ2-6	CSVEDLRSSGANVLTF	TGCAGCGTTGAAGATTTAAGGAGCTCTGGGGCCAACGTCCTGACTTTC
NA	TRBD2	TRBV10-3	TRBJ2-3	CASHGGGVSDTQYF	TGTGCCAGCCATGGCGGGGGTGTATCAGATACGCAGTATTTT
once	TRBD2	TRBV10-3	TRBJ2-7	CAISVEGPGGKQYF	TGTGCCATCAGTGTAGAAGGACCCGGGGGGAAGCAGTACTTC